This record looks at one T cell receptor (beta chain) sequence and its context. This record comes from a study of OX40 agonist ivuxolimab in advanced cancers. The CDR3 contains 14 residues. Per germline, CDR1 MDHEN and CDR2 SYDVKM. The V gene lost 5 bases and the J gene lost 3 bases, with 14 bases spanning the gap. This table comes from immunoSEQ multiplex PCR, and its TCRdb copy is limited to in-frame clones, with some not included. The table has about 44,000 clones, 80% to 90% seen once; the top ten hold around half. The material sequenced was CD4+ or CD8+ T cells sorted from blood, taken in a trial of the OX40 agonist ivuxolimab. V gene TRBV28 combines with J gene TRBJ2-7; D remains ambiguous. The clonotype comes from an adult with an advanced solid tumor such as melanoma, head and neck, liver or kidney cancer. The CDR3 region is CASSRRASLYEQYF. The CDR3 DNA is TGTGCCAGCAGTAGACGAGCATCCCTCTACGAGCAGTACTTC.